One and the same sample provided the 17 T cell receptor beta chains below, sequenced in a study of cytomegalovirus exposure and HLA in healthy donors (dated by TCRdb to 2015 to 2018). Receptor libraries were prepared by the immunoSEQ multiplex PCR assay. For the multiplex PCR, a mixture combining 60 forward primers for TCR Vbeta segments and 13 reverse primers for TCR Jbeta segments was used. TCRdb's version of the immuneACCESS table is confined to in-frame rearrangements and falls short of the full clone set. An unresolved V gene accounts for under half of the shortfall where checked; the remainder is of unknown origin. This sample comprises about 130,000 clones, over 70% of them detected only once. Clones ranked in the top ten supply more than 3.5% of the sample. Sequencing was performed on PBMCs. These receptors were obtained from a man aged 35-49 years in good health and CMV-seropositive.

This chain links TRBV10-2 with TRBJ1-2; TRBD1 agrees at 9 bases. CDR1 and CDR2 (germline): WSHSY, SAAADI. V was clipped by 8 bases and J by 8 bases; unmatched bases: 6. The CDR3 consists of 12 residues. CDR3 nucleotide sequence: TGCGCCAGCGGGGGACAGGGCCGGGGCTACACCTTC. Its protein is CASGGQGRGYTF.

The chain has TRBV6-5 and TRBJ2-7; TRBD1 aligns across 9 bases. The length of the CDR3 is 14 residues. Germline CDR1 reads MNHEY; CDR2 reads SVGAGI. The ends lost 0 bases at V and 4 bases at J; junction bases unmatched: 1. CDR3 coding DNA: TGTGCCAGCAGTTACTCGGACAGGGGTTACGAGCAGTACTTC. This sequence encodes CASSYSDRGYEQYF.

This clone was counted once. V and J are TRBV10-3 and TRBJ2-1, with TRBD1 matching 7 bases. This CDR3 is built from 15 residues. CDR1 is ENHRY, CDR2 SYGVKD, per germline. J was trimmed by 7 bases and V by 4 bases; bases with no gene match: 10. CDR3 in DNA: TGTGCCATCAGTGCGGTAGTAGGGGGCAAAAATGAGCAGTTCTTC. Its protein is CAISAVVGGKNEQFF.

The J gene is TRBJ2-7, the V gene TRBV9; 10 bases are shared with TRBD1. Germline CDR1 reads SGDLS; CDR2 reads YYNGEE. J lost 4 bases, V lost 4 bases, and 8 bases had no gene match. This CDR3 has 15 amino acids. CDR3 sequence: CASSPLWDRGYEQYF. The CDR3 nucleotides are TGTGCCAGCAGCCCTTTGTGGGACAGGGGTTACGAGCAGTACTTC. Combining the CDR3 with reference TRBV9 and TRBJ2-7 gives the whole variable domain DSGVTQTPKHLITATGQRVTLRCSPRSGDLSVYWYQQSLDQGLQFLIQYYNGEERAKGNILERFSAQQFPDLHSELNLSSLELGDSALYFCASSPLWDRGYEQYFGPGTRLTVT.

There are a few counts of this clone. V gene TRBV5-1 combines with J gene TRBJ1-4; the match to TRBD1 covers 7 bases. Germline values: CDR1 SGHRS, CDR2 YFSETQ. Unmatched junction bases numbered 12, after V lost 4 bases and J lost 6 bases. The CDR3 contains 16 residues. The CDR3 DNA follows: TGCGCCAGCAGCGGGGACAGCTTGGGTGGTTATGAAAAACTGTTTTTT. Translated, it gives CASSGDSLGGYEKLFF.

In nucleotides, the CDR3 is TGCGCCAGCAGCCAAGACAGCGGGAGGGGCACAGATACGCAGTATTTT. Amino acids: CASSQDSGRGTDTQYF. The chain joins TRBV4-3 to TRBJ2-3, with 10 bases fitting TRBD2. CDR3 length: 16 amino acids. CDR1 is LGHNA and CDR2 is YSLEER in the germline V gene. J lost 1 base, V lost 0 bases, and 1 base had no gene match.

The chain employs TRBV7-3 and TRBJ1-2; 8 bases line up with TRBD1. CDR1 is SGHTA and CDR2 is FQGTGA in the germline V gene. V lost 3 bases to trimming and J lost 4 bases; unmatched junction nucleotides: 13. The CDR3 has 17 amino acids. The CDR3 loop is CASSLEAGGARSYGYTF. The CDR3 DNA follows: TGTGCCAGCAGCTTGGAGGCAGGGGGCGCAAGAAGCTATGGCTACACCTTC.

The chain employs TRBV19 and TRBJ2-7; weak D call: TRBD2 (6 bases). The CDR3 runs 14 residues. Germline V gives CDR1 LNHDA, CDR2 SQIVND (reference sequence). V lost 6 bases to trimming and J lost 1 base, with 13 bases between them. CDR3 nucleotide sequence: TGTGCCAGTAGAAATAGCGGTTTATCCTACGAGCAGTACTTC. It translates to CASRNSGLSYEQYF.

The chain is built from TRBV9 and TRBJ2-1; 14 bases match TRBD2. The CDR3 extends over 15 amino acids. Germline V CDR1 and CDR2: SGDLS, YYNGEE. V lost 3 bases and J lost 6; bases outside the gene matches: 2. For the CDR3, the DNA is TGTGCCAGCAGCGCAGGGACTAGCGGGGGCAATGAGCAGTTCTTC. Residues: CASSAGTSGGNEQFF.

The J gene is TRBJ2-1, the V gene TRBV19, with a tentative D call TRBD2 (5 bases). Germline loops: CDR1 LNHDA, CDR2 SQIVND (reference sequence). This CDR3 has 13 amino acids. The germline V and J ends were trimmed by 5 bases and 10 bases, with 15 bases remaining between them. This chain's CDR3 is CASSPDREREQFF. For the CDR3, the DNA is TGTGCCAGTAGTCCCGATAGGGAGAGGGAGCAGTTCTTC.

Here the CDR3 reads CASSREAPPNEQFF. The CDR3, as DNA: TGTGCCAGCAGCCGAGAGGCCCCACCCAATGAGCAGTTCTTC. The V and J genes are TRBV7-9 and TRBJ2-1, with D unclear. The CDR3 length is 14 residues. V lost 5 bases and J 6 bases, leaving 14 bases between the germline ends. The V gene's germline CDR1 is SEHNR and CDR2 FQNEAQ (reference sequence).

This clone was seen only a few times. The chain joins TRBV5-6 to TRBJ2-1, with D maybe TRBD1 (6 bases). Germline CDR1 and CDR2: SGHDT and YYEEEE. V was cut by 1 base and J by 6 bases, with 14 bases left in between. This CDR3 is 15 amino acids long. The CDR3 loop reads CASSLTGPTTNEQFF. Here the CDR3 DNA reads TGTGCCAGCAGCTTGACAGGGCCGACAACCAATGAGCAGTTCTTC.

The chain employs TRBV5-1 and TRBJ2-7; 11 bases align to TRBD2. This CDR3 has 16 amino acids. Germline V CDR1 and CDR2: SGHRS, YFSETQ. V was pared by 0 bases and J by 0 bases, with 2 bases of the junction left unmatched. For the CDR3, the DNA is TGCGCCAGCAGCTTGGCTAGCGGGAGGAACTCCTACGAGCAGTACTTC. It specifies CASSLASGRNSYEQYF.

This sequence joins TRBV15 and TRBJ2-2; D perhaps matches TRBD1 (5 bases). The CDR3 covers 15 residues. Trimming cost V 4 bases and J 4 bases, with 13 bases left between them. Germline-derived CDR1 and CDR2 are LNHNV and YYDKDF (reference sequence). Here the CDR3 reads CATSNGHVRTGELFF. The CDR3 DNA is TGTGCCACCAGCAACGGACACGTCCGCACCGGGGAGCTGTTTTTT. Filled out from reference TRBV15 and TRBJ2-2, the complete variable domain reads DAMVIQNPRYQVTQFGKPVTLSCSQTLNHNVMYWYQQKSSQAPKLLFHYYDKDFNNEADTPDNFQSRRPNTSFCFLDIRSPGLGDTAMYLCATSNGHVRTGELFFGEGSRLTVL.

J is TRBJ2-3 and V is TRBV9; a weak D match, TRBD2 (5 bases). V lost 4 bases and J 2 bases, leaving 14 bases between the germline ends. The germline gives CDR1 SGDLS, CDR2 YYNGEE. The CDR3 has 15 amino acids. CDR3 residues: CASSPRESHTDTQYF. The CDR3 DNA reads as TGTGCCAGCAGCCCAAGGGAGTCACACACAGATACGCAGTATTTT.

The rearrangement uses TRBV5-4 and TRBJ1-5; 7 bases fit TRBD1. Germline V gene data show CDR1 as SGHNT and CDR2 as YYREEE (reference sequence). V dropped 0 bases and J dropped 3; count of bases not matched to a gene: 3. The CDR3 sequence is 15 residues long. The CDR3 DNA sequence: TGTGCCAGCAGCTTGGGGACAGGTAACAATCAGCCCCAGCATTTT. Translated: CASSLGTGNNQPQHF.

This clone was seen a handful of times. The chain links TRBV15 to TRBJ2-7; 9 positions match TRBD1. Trimming removed 1 base from V and 6 bases from J; junction bases left unmatched: 16. The length of the CDR3 is 18 residues. Germline V gene data show CDR1 as LNHNV and CDR2 as YYDKDF (reference sequence). The CDR3 spells CATSRVVLGTGRWSEQYF. CDR3 DNA: TGTGCCACCAGCAGAGTCGTTTTAGGGACAGGGCGATGGAGCGAGCAGTACTTC.